This is a list of T cell receptor delta chains from one sample in a study of gamma-delta T cells after stem cell transplantation. TCRdb used CATT to re-call clones from the RT-PCR reads. The top ten hold just over 60% of the sample, which has roughly 760 delta-chain clones, under 20% seen once. The specimen sequenced was gamma-delta T cells. These receptors were taken from a human donor. It is not recorded whose cells these are; they may come from a transplant donor. Both conserved end residues are part of each CDR3. Size values are once, few and many counts, or a class for expanded clones, and some rows have none.

size,V,CDR3
NA,TRDV2,CACDILMGDTRQTDKLIF
few,TRDV2,CACDTVGDGYTDKLIF
few,TRDV2,CACDELGDTREVGSGGPTDKLIF
NA,TRDV2,CACDTVLGDTASDTRQMFF
large,TRDV2,CACDRLLGDTRADKLIF
few,TRDV2,CACDTVLLGDTGVSTDKLIF
NA,TRDV2,CACDTLGTGGYDTTDKLIF
large,TRDV1,CALGEGVFHALLGAYSFYTDKLIF
hyperexpanded,TRDV2,CACDTVGGPPYGTDKLIF
few,TRDV2,CACDPLAGDTDKLIF
large,TRDV3,CAFSLLPLYTDKLIF
NA,TRDV2,CACDTVAGGYAGLLDDKLIF
few,TRDV2,CACDLITGTDKLIF
few,TRDV3,CAFTMGNTTTDKLIF
large,TRDV2,CACDTVPTGKVLGVRTYKLIF
few,TRDV2,CACDTVPTGPVVGTDKLIF
NA,TRDV2,CACDTTGGSSWDTRQMFF
NA,TRDV2,CACDALLGGRRTDKLIF
NA,TRDV2,CACDTITGGYARYTDKLIF
few,TRDV2,CACDALAGDTEILIF
NA,TRDV2,CACDTVLGDTSWTDKLIF
few,TRDV2,CACDTVTGGYLIPDKLIF
few,TRDV1,CALGEQNRALDFLRLPRAGDIRHTRPDKLIF
few,TRDV2,CACDTAAGGYARTAQLFF
few,TRDV1,CALGDPHLAKGLLTGGYAELIF
NA,TRDV2,CACDYLPEFPSGGTLGDRYTDKLIF
medium-sized,TRDV2,CACDTAGPPYTDKLIF
NA,TRDV2,CACERLGTNRGTDKLIF
large,TRDV2,CACDILTVDGDTTDKLIF
large,TRDV2,CACDTVSRRLGTLMADKLIF
few,TRDV2,CACDTAGGLWDTRQMFF
NA,TRDV2,CACDTVGLTQYDKLIF
few,TRDV2,CACDTVRAREVLTDKLIF
few,TRDV2,CACNTVQHTNADKLIF
NA,TRDV2,CACDTLGDKSSWDTRQIFF
NA,TRDV2,CACERLGANRGTDKLIF
hyperexpanded,TRDV2,CACDIVGDTRSYTDKLIF
few,TRDV2,CACDTVAGEERDTRQMFF
NA,TRDV2,CACDTAGDTSVSWDTRQMFF
few,TRDV2,CACDPLPTGDPRSDKLIF
NA,TRDV2,CACDTAGGGYWYTDKLIF
few,TRDV2,CACDKLSMGDTRNTDKLIF
large,TRDV1,CALGKGILLKYGGILDLTAQLFF
NA,TRDV2,CACDALRGSDTDKLIF
NA,TRDV2,CACDTVSLRLVTLMADQLIF
large,TRDV2,CACDTPDGGSSSWDTRQMFF
NA,TRDV2,CACDTLAGGIDKLIF
few,TRDV2,CACDPVTGDDKLIF
NA,TRDV2,CACEPVLGDTRRYTDKLIF
few,TRDV2,CACEPLLGDTGDKLIF
NA,TRDV2,CACDRLASGGYTDKLIF
NA,TRDV3,CACGCVGATDTDKLIF
NA,TRDV1,CALGDSSLFLLGGYTDKLIF
NA,TRDV2,CACDSLGTYTDKLIF
NA,TRDV2,CACDTVIRPALENKLIF